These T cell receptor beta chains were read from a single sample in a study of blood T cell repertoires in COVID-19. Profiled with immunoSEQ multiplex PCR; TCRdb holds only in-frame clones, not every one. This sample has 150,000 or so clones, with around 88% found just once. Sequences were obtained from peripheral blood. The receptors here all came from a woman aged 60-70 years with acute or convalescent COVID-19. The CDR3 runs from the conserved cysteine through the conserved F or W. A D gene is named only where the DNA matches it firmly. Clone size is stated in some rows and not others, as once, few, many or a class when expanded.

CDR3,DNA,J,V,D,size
CARDSGDVRSYSNQPQHF,TGTGCCAGAGATTCAGGGGATGTAAGATCTTATAGCAATCAGCCCCAGCATTTT,TRBJ1-5,TRBV9,.,.
CASSLGGLRGGQNIQYF,TGTGCCAGCAGCTTAGGAGGACTGCGGGGGGGGCAAAACATTCAGTACTTC,TRBJ2-4,TRBV7-2,TRBD2,few
CASRQGNNSPLHF,TGTGCCAGCCGACAGGGAAATAATTCACCCCTCCACTTT,TRBJ1-6,TRBV28,TRBD1,.
CASSVAGNRDRGRIPYGYTF,TGTGCCAGCAGCGTAGCCGGAAACCGGGACAGGGGAAGGATCCCTTATGGCTACACCTTC,TRBJ1-2,TRBV9,TRBD1,.
CSVVAGGQGTQYF,TGCAGCGTTGTAGCGGGGGGGCAAGGGACCCAGTACTTC,TRBJ2-5,TRBV29-1,TRBD2,.
CATNRNRNEGYTF,TGTGCCACCAACAGAAACAGAAATGAGGGCTACACCTTC,TRBJ1-2,TRBV15,.,.
CASKRGSSNYGYTF,TGCGCCAGCAAGAGAGGCAGTTCCAACTATGGCTACACCTTC,TRBJ1-2,TRBV5-1,.,.
CASSLAGEENEKLFF,TGCGCCAGCAGCTTGGCGGGGGAAGAGAATGAAAAACTGTTTTTT,TRBJ1-4,TRBV5-1,.,.
CASSPGQGTYEQYF,TGTGCCAGCAGCCCCGGACAGGGAACCTACGAGCAGTACTTC,TRBJ2-7,TRBV9,TRBD1,.
CASSSPGSGTEAFF,TGTGCCAGCAGCTCCCCCGGTTCGGGCACTGAAGCTTTCTTT,TRBJ1-1,TRBV28,.,few
CASSRVGGRYNSPLHF,TGTGCCAGCAGCCGAGTCGGGGGAAGATATAATTCACCCCTCCACTTT,TRBJ1-6,TRBV5-6,.,.
CASSAGTSGGEQFF,TGCGCCAGCAGCGCCGGGACTAGCGGGGGAGAGCAGTTCTTC,TRBJ2-1,TRBV5-1,TRBD2,.
CASSKAWSGSYNEQFF,TGTGCCAGCAGCAAAGCGTGGAGTGGCTCCTACAATGAGCAGTTCTTC,TRBJ2-1,TRBV21-1,.,.
CASRLQPGLGTHEQYF,TGCGCCAGCAGGCTACAGCCAGGGTTAGGTACCCACGAGCAGTACTTC,TRBJ2-7,TRBV5-1,.,.
CASSQSLASAYEQYF,TGTGCCAGCAGCCAATCACTAGCGTCAGCCTACGAGCAGTACTTC,TRBJ2-7,TRBV16,TRBD2,.
CASSEWSRDTDTQYF,TGTGCCAGCAGTGAATGGAGTCGAGACACAGATACGCAGTATTTT,TRBJ2-3,TRBV6-1,.,.
CASSLGREAQPQHF,TGTGCCAGTAGTTTGGGGCGGGAAGCTCAGCCCCAGCATTTT,TRBJ1-5,TRBV19,.,once
CASSEHREMNTEAFF,TGTGCCAGCAGTGAACACAGGGAGATGAACACTGAAGCTTTCTTT,TRBJ1-1,TRBV6-1,.,.
CASSVGLTSGGRRGYEQYF,TGTGCCAGCAGCGTAGGCCTTACATCCGGGGGGCGGAGAGGTTACGAGCAGTACTTC,TRBJ2-7,TRBV9,.,.
CASSQTVLTGELFF,TGTGCCAGCAGCCAAACGGTTCTGACCGGGGAGCTGTTTTTT,TRBJ2-2,TRBV9,.,once
CASSLSDTEAFF,TGTGCCAGCAGTTTAAGCGACACTGAAGCTTTCTTT,TRBJ1-1,TRBV12-3/TRBV12-4,.,.
CASSYSASSDTQYF,TGTGCCAGCAGTTACTCAGCGTCTTCAGATACGCAGTATTTT,TRBJ2-3,TRBV6-6,.,.
CASSTAGGPSYEQYF,TGTGCCAGCAGTACAGCGGGGGGGCCTTCGTACGAGCAGTACTTC,TRBJ2-7,TRBV7-3,TRBD2,.
CASSKVDRPTNQPQHF,TGTGCCAGCAGCAAAGTAGACAGACCTACCAATCAGCCCCAGCATTTT,TRBJ1-5,TRBV21-1,.,.
CASSSGQGGSNEQFF,TGTGCCAGCAGCTCGGGACAGGGAGGCAGCAATGAGCAGTTCTTC,TRBJ2-1,TRBV7-2,TRBD1,.
CASSARLAGGTTQYF,TGTGCCAGCAGCGCTCGCCTAGCGGGGGGTACTACGCAGTATTTT,TRBJ2-3,TRBV5-4,TRBD2,.
CAWSPTVYNSPLHF,TGTGCCTGGAGTCCAACAGTATATAATTCACCCCTCCACTTT,TRBJ1-6,TRBV30,.,.
CSVDLRGADTQYF,TGCAGCGTTGACCTTCGGGGTGCAGATACGCAGTATTTT,TRBJ2-3,TRBV29-1,.,.
CASSPGQGPEAFF,TGTGCCAGCTCACCGGGGCAGGGGCCTGAAGCTTTCTTT,TRBJ1-1,TRBV18,.,.
CASSLFQGRNYGYTF,TGTGCCAGCAGCTTATTTCAGGGGCGTAACTATGGCTACACCTTC,TRBJ1-2,TRBV7-2,.,.
CASSYSRTGDYEQYF,TGTGCCAGCAGTTACTCGCGGACAGGGGACTACGAGCAGTACTTC,TRBJ2-7,TRBV6-5,TRBD1,.
CASSLGQVYGYTF,TGCGCCAGCAGCTTGGGTCAGGTCTATGGCTACACCTTC,TRBJ1-2,TRBV5-1,.,.
CSASRGSNTEWNQPQHF,TGCAGTGCTAGTAGGGGGTCTAATACCGAATGGAATCAGCCCCAGCATTTT,TRBJ1-5,TRBV20-1,.,.
CASPDPLADPETQYF,TGCGCCAGCCCTGACCCCCTAGCGGACCCTGAGACCCAGTACTTC,TRBJ2-5,TRBV5-1,TRBD2,.
CAWSRGKGAGDTIYF,TGTGCCTGGAGTCGGGGTAAAGGTGCAGGGGACACCATATATTTT,TRBJ1-3,TRBV30,.,.
CASSYVSFAGELFF,TGTGCCAGCAGTTATGTATCCTTTGCCGGGGAGCTGTTTTTT,TRBJ2-2,TRBV6-6,.,few
CASSQDRRDTQYF,TGTGCCAGCAGCCAAGATAGGAGAGATACGCAGTATTTT,TRBJ2-3,TRBV3-1/TRBV3-2,.,.
CASRPGYNEQFF,TGTGCCAGCAGGCCGGGATACAATGAGCAGTTCTTC,TRBJ2-1,TRBV12-3/TRBV12-4,.,.
CASSLGAGGSGNTIYF,TGTGCCAGCAGCTTAGGGGCGGGGGGCTCTGGAAACACCATATATTTT,TRBJ1-3,TRBV7-6,.,.
CASSSRGLHYGYTF,TGCGCCAGCAGCTCGAGGGGACTCCACTATGGCTACACCTTC,TRBJ1-2,TRBV5-1,.,.
CASSLFSPGNYEQYF,TGTGCCAGCAGCTTATTTTCCCCGGGAAACTACGAGCAGTACTTC,TRBJ2-7,TRBV7-9,.,.
CASSSAGARNEQFF,TGTGCCAGCAGCTCGGCAGGGGCGCGCAATGAGCAGTTCTTC,TRBJ2-1,TRBV11-1,.,.
CASSLQPNTEAFF,TGCGCCAGCAGCTTACAGCCCAACACTGAAGCTTTCTTT,TRBJ1-1,TRBV5-1,.,.
CASRVDSRNTEAFF,TGCGCCAGCAGGGTGGACAGTCGGAACACTGAAGCTTTCTTT,TRBJ1-1,TRBV10-1,.,.
CASSPLRGVGVVTEAFF,TGTGCCAGCAGCCCTCTTCGGGGGGTTGGGGTAGTGACTGAAGCTTTCTTT,TRBJ1-1,TRBV25-1,.,.
CASSLGWGPGGNQPQHF,TGTGCCAGCAGCTTAGGTTGGGGCCCGGGGGGCAATCAGCCCCAGCATTTT,TRBJ1-5,TRBV13,.,.
CASSADRSNEKLFF,TGTGCCAGCAGCGCGGACAGGAGTAATGAAAAACTGTTTTTT,TRBJ1-4,TRBV2,TRBD1,.
CASGDGTSSYNSPLHF,TGTGCCAGTGGAGACGGAACGTCCTCCTATAATTCACCCCTCCACTTT,TRBJ1-6,TRBV19,.,.
CASSIASGGALETQYF,TGTGCCAGTAGTATCGCGAGCGGGGGGGCCCTTGAGACCCAGTACTTC,TRBJ2-5,TRBV19,TRBD2,.
CASSPRDSPFNEQFF,TGTGCCAGCAGCCCCCGCGACTCCCCCTTCAATGAGCAGTTCTTC,TRBJ2-1,TRBV7-2,.,once
CASSGLGTSGAGGETQYF,TGTGCCAGCAGTGGCCTCGGGACTAGCGGGGCCGGGGGGGAGACCCAGTACTTC,TRBJ2-5,TRBV2,TRBD2,.
CASSSTPTANYGYTF,TGTGCCAGCAGCTCAACCCCGACAGCGAACTATGGCTACACCTTC,TRBJ1-2,TRBV7-2,.,.
CAISEWGGESGGYTF,TGTGCCATCAGTGAATGGGGGGGAGAGTCAGGTGGCTACACCTTC,TRBJ1-2,TRBV10-3,.,.
CASSTSSTVNTEAFF,TGTGCCAGCAGCACGAGCTCGACAGTGAACACTGAAGCTTTCTTT,TRBJ1-1,TRBV7-2,.,.
CASSQVQGISGNTIYF,TGCGCCAGCAGCCAAGTACAGGGAATCTCTGGAAACACCATATATTTT,TRBJ1-3,TRBV4-1,.,.
CASSVGSGRGSSYEQYF,TGTGCCAGCAGCGTAGGTAGCGGGAGAGGGAGCTCCTACGAGCAGTACTTC,TRBJ2-7,TRBV9,TRBD2,.
CASSHIAGGSHEQYF,TGCGCCAGCAGCCACATAGCGGGGGGTAGCCACGAGCAGTACTTC,TRBJ2-7,TRBV4-3,TRBD2,.
CASSASSGGAHEQFF,TGTGCCAGCAGCGCTTCTAGCGGGGGGGCACATGAGCAGTTCTTC,TRBJ2-1,TRBV7-2,TRBD2,.
CASSPYTEAFF,TGTGCCAGCAGTCCTTACACTGAAGCTTTCTTT,TRBJ1-1,TRBV6-6,.,.